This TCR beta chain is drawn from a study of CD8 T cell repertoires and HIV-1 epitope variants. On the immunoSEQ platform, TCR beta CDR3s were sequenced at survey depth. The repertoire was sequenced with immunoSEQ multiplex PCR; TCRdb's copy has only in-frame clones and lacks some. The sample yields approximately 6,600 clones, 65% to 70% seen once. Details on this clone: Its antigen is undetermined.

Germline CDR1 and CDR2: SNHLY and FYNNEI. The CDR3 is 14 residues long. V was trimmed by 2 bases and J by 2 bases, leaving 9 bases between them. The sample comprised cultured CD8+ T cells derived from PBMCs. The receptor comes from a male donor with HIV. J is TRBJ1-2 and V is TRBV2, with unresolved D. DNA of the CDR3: TGTGCCAGCAGTGAATACAAAAAAAACTATGGCTACACCTTC. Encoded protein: CASSEYKKNYGYTF.